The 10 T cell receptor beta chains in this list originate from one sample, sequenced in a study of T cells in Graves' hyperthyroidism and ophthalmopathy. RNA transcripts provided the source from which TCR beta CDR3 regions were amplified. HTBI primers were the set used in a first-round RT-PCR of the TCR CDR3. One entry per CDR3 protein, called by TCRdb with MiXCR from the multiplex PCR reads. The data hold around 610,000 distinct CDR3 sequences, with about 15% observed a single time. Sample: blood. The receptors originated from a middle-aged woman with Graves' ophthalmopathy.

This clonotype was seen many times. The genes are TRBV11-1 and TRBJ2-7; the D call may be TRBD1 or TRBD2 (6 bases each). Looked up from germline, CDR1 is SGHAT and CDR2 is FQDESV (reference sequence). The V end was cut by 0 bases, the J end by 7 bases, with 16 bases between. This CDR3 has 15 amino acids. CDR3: CASSLAGGFGPEQYF. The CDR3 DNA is TGTGCCAGCAGCTTAGCGGGGGGCTTCGGTCCTGAGCAGTACTTC.

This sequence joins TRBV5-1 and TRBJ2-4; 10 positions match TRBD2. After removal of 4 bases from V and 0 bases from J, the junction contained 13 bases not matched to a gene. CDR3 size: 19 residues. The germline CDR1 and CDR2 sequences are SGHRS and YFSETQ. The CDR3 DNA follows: TGCGCCAGCAGCCCCGGGGTAGCGGGAGGTCACCTAGCCAAAAACATTCAGTACTTC. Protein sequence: CASSPGVAGGHLAKNIQYF.

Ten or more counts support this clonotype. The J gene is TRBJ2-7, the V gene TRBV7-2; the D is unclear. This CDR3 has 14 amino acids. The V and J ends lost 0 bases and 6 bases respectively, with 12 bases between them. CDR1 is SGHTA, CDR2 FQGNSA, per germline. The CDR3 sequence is CASSLAYMGGEQYF. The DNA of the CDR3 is TGTGCCAGCAGCTTAGCATATATGGGCGGCGAGCAGTACTTC. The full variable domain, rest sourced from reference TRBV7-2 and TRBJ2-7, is GAGVSQSPSNKVTEKGKDVELRCDPISGHTALYWYRQSLGQGLEFLIYFQGNSAPDKSGLPSDRFSAERTGGSVSTLTIQRTQQEDSAVYLCASSLAYMGGEQYFGPGTRLTVT.

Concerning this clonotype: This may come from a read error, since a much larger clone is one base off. The CDR3 DNA reads as TGTGCCAGCAGTGTTGAGGGGGCGAAACAAGAGGCCCAGTACTTC. It is translated as CASSVEGAKQEAQYF. V and J are TRBV2 and TRBJ2-5, with TRBD1 matching 7 bases. Germline V gives CDR1 SNHLY, CDR2 FYNNEI. CDR3 length: 15 residues.

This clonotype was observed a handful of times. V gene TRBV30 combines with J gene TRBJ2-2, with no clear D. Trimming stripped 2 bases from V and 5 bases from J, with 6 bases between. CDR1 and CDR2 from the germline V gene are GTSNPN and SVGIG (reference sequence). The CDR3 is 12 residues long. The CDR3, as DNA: TGTGCCTGGAGTATTAATACCGGGGAGCTGTTTTTT. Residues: CAWSINTGELFF.

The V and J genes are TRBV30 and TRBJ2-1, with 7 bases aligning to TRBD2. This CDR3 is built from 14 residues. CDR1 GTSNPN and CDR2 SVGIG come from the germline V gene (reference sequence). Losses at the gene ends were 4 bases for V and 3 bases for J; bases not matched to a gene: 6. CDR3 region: CAWTEGGIYNEQFF. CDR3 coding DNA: TGTGCCTGGACGGAGGGAGGGATCTACAATGAGCAGTTCTTC.

The CDR3 nucleotides read TGTGCCAGCAGTCACTACGGACAGGGTTACGAGCAGTACTTC. It encodes CASSHYGQGYEQYF. V gene TRBV6-5 combines with J gene TRBJ2-7, with 8 bases identical to TRBD1. Germline CDR1 and CDR2: MNHEY and SVGAGI. The trim removed 5 bases at V and 4 bases at J, leaving 7 bases unmatched. CDR3 length: 14 residues.

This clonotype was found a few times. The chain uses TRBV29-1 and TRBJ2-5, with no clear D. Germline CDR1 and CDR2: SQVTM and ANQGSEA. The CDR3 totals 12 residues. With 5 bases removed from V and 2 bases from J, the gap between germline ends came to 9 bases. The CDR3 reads CSVYQDQETQYF. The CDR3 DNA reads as TGCAGCGTTTATCAGGATCAAGAGACCCAGTACTTC. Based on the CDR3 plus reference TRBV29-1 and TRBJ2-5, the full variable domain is SAVISQKPSRDICQRGTSLTIQCQVDSQVTMMFWYRQQPGQSLTLIATANQGSEATYESGFVIDKFPISRPNLTFSTLTVSNMSPEDSSIYLCSVYQDQETQYFGPGTRLLVL.

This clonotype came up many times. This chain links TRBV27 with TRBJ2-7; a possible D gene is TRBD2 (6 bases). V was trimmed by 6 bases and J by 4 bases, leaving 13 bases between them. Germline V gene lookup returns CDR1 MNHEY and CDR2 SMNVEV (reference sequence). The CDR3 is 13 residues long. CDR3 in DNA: TGTGCCAGCAGCATGAGCGGGCGGTACGAGCAGTACTTC. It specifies CASSMSGRYEQYF.

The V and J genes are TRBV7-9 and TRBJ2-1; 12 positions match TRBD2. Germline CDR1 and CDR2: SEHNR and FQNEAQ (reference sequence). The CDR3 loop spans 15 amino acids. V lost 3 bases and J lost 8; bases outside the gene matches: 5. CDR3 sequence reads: CASSFPTSGSDEQFF. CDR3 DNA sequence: TGTGCCAGCAGCTTTCCGACTAGCGGGAGTGATGAGCAGTTCTTC.